A single sample is the source of the 17 T cell receptor beta chains below, sequenced in a study of blood T cells in healthy people across ages. The second PCR ran about 6 to 11 cycles with a sample-barcoded 5' primer and J-beta primers. In TCRdb, the 5' RACE reads were re-called with MiXCR into one record per CDR3 protein. This table has about 780,000 distinct CDR3 sequences, 46% appearing once. Sequenced material: blood. These receptor sequences come from a man of 80 years or more in good health.

Of note for this clonotype: A much larger clone sits a single nucleotide away, making a read error possible. This sequence joins TRBV7-2 and TRBJ2-1; 8 bases map to TRBD1. CDR3 length: 16 amino acids. Per the germline V gene, CDR1 is SGHTA and CDR2 is FQGNSA. V lost 5 bases, J lost 11 bases, and 17 bases stayed unmatched. CDR3 in amino acids: CASSQRQGMGFSKQFF. DNA of the CDR3: TGTGCCAGCAGCCAACGACAGGGGATGGGTTTCAGTAAGCAGTTCTTC.

A few counts support this clonotype. The chain has TRBV20-1 and TRBJ2-3; 7 bases are a match to TRBD2. Germline CDR1 and CDR2: DFQATT and SNEGSKA (reference sequence). There are 15 residues in the CDR3. V gave up 5 bases and J gave up 0 bases; unmatched junction bases: 8. DNA for the CDR3: TGCAGTGCTCCTAAAGCGGGGCCTAGCACAGATACGCAGTATTTT. Protein sequence: CSAPKAGPSTDTQYF.

The chain has TRBV7-9 and TRBJ2-2; no definite D call. Per the germline V gene, CDR1 is SEHNR and CDR2 is FQNEAQ (reference sequence). The V end was cut by 4 bases, the J end by 0 bases, with 12 bases between. The CDR3 consists of 16 residues. CDR3 amino acids: CASSYSYMANTGELFF. The CDR3 DNA reads TGTGCCAGCAGCTACAGCTACATGGCGAACACCGGGGAGCTGTTTTTT.

J is TRBJ2-7 and V is TRBV28; 7 bases match TRBD1. This CDR3 comprises 15 residues. From germline, CDR1 is MDHEN and CDR2 SYDVKM. With V trimmed by 2 bases and J by 0 bases, 4 bases remained unmatched. DNA for the CDR3: TGTGCCAGCAGTTTAGACAGGGAAACCTCCTACGAGCAGTACTTC. It translates to CASSLDRETSYEQYF.

V gene TRBV28 combines with J gene TRBJ2-4; TRBD2 matches at 10 bases. The DNA end lines up better with TRBJ2-5; the J call may be wrong. The CDR3 spans 16 residues. Germline V gene data show CDR1 as MDHEN and CDR2 as SYDVKM. This chain's CDR3 is CASSLLPSGSQETQYF. Here the CDR3 DNA reads TGTGCCAGCAGTTTACTGCCTAGCGGGAGCCAAGAGACCCAGTACTTC.

Remarks on this clonotype: This may be a read error: a much more frequent sequence differs by one nucleotide. This chain connects TRBV5-1 to TRBJ1-2; 8 positions agree with TRBD1. Germline loops: CDR1 SGHRS, CDR2 YFSETQ. The CDR3 has 16 residues. The V and J ends lost 0 bases and 7 bases, in that order; junction bases with no gene match: 11. The CDR3 protein is CASSLGTPDRATGYTF. CDR3 in DNA: TGCGCCAGCAGCTTGGGGACGCCGGACAGGGCGACTGGCTACACCTTC.

This clonotype showed up just a few times. This may be a read error: a much more frequent sequence differs by one nucleotide. The V call is TRBV11-2, the J call TRBJ2-3; no clear D. The germline V gene encodes CDR1 SGHAT and CDR2 FQNNGV. There are 17 residues in the CDR3. The CDR3 sequence: CASSSPLSSPTTDAQYF. CDR3 coding DNA: TGTGCCAGCAGCTCCCCATTGTCGAGTCCTACTACAGATGCGCAGTATTTT.

The chain uses TRBV15 and TRBJ2-5, with 9 bases fitting TRBD2. CDR1 is LNHNV and CDR2 is YYDKDF in the germline V gene (reference sequence). Unmatched junction bases numbered 10, after V lost 5 bases and J lost 12 bases. The CDR3 is 13 residues long. The CDR3 sequence: CATSVLNSGSKYF. CDR3 bases: TGTGCCACCAGCGTATTGAATAGCGGGAGTAAGTACTTC.

As to this clonotype: Germline is not matched at one junction end, which may reflect a read error. The chain uses TRBV3-1 and TRBJ2-7, with unresolved D. The CDR3 loop spans 15 amino acids. The germline V gene has CDR1 LGHDT and CDR2 YNNKEL (reference sequence). The CDR3 DNA reads TGTACCAGCAGCCAAGGGCTGTGGAGCTCCTACGAGCAGTACTTC. Translating it yields CTSSQGLWSSYEQYF.

The chain uses TRBV29-1 and TRBJ2-5; D gene ambiguous. Per the germline V gene, CDR1 is SQVTM and CDR2 is ANQGSEA. V lost 1 base and J 5 bases, leaving 11 bases between the germline ends. This CDR3 is 13 amino acids long. The CDR3 DNA sequence: TGCAGCGTTGAAGCTTGGACGCGGGAGACCCAGTACTTC. Encoded protein: CSVEAWTRETQYF.

This clonotype was detected a few times. The chain is built from TRBV7-2 and TRBJ2-7; 11 nucleotides align to TRBD2. With 5 bases clipped from V and 4 bases from J, the junction kept 7 bases outside the gene matches. Germline V gives CDR1 SGHTA, CDR2 FQGNSA. CDR3 length equals 15 residues. The CDR3 coding sequence is TGTGCCAGCAGCCGAGCTTTAGCGGGAGGGTACGAGCAGTACTTC. Its translation: CASSRALAGGYEQYF.

This chain joins TRBV5-1 and TRBJ2-3; the match to TRBD2 covers 10 bases. Germline V gives CDR1 SGHRS, CDR2 YFSETQ. After removal of 0 bases from V and 3 bases from J, the junction contained 7 bases not matched to a gene. CDR3 length: 17 residues. CDR3 sequence: CASSLDASGSGTDTQYF. The CDR3 DNA sequence: TGCGCCAGCAGCTTGGATGCTAGCGGGAGCGGTACAGATACGCAGTATTTT.

The chain uses TRBV6-5 and TRBJ2-3; 16 bases line up with TRBD2. The CDR3 has 18 residues. The junction had 5 bases not matched to a gene; V was cut back by 4 bases and J by 1 base. Germline V lookup: CDR1 MNHEY, CDR2 SVGAGI. The CDR3 DNA follows: TGTGCCAGCAGTTTAGCCGGGACTAGCGGGAGGGGCACAGATACGCAGTATTTT. Translation: CASSLAGTSGRGTDTQYF.

This chain links TRBV7-8 with TRBJ2-4; D possibly uses TRBD1 or TRBD2 (5 bases each). The tail of the sequence fits TRBJ2-7 better, so the J call may be wrong. The CDR3 is 15 residues long. Germline loops: CDR1 SGHVS, CDR2 FQNEAQ. The CDR3 protein is CASSLAVGEIYEQYF. The CDR3 DNA is TGTGCCAGCAGCTTAGCTGTGGGGGAGATCTACGAGCAGTACTTC.

The chain recombines TRBV21-1 with TRBJ2-7; the tabulated D call, TRBD1, remains unverified against the DNA. TRBV21-1 is listed as a pseudogene. This CDR3 contains 20 residues. CDR3 coding DNA: TGTGCCAGCAGCAAAGGTCGACAGACAGGGGGCGAAGGGGGCTCCTACGAGCAGTACTTC. Translating gives CASSKGRQTGGEGGSYEQYF.

This clonotype occurred once. The chain recombines TRBV4-3 with TRBJ1-5, with 7 bases lining up with TRBD1. This CDR3 comprises 14 residues. CDR1 is LGHNA and CDR2 is YSLEER in the germline V gene. The V and J ends lost 5 bases and 3 bases, in that order; junction bases with no gene match: 4. The CDR3 DNA reads as TGCGCCAGCAGCGGGGACAGAAACAATCAGCCCCAGCATTTT. It translates to CASSGDRNNQPQHF.

There are a few counts of this clonotype. V is TRBV27 and J is TRBJ1-2, with TRBD1 matching 12 bases. The V segment lost 5 bases and the J segment 8 bases; nucleotides outside the gene matches: 6. Germline CDR1 and CDR2: MNHEY and SMNVEV (reference sequence). The CDR3 contains 14 residues. For the CDR3, the DNA is TGTGCCAGCAGTGACCTCGGGACAGGGGGCGGCTACACCTTC. Translation gives CASSDLGTGGGYTF.